These T cell receptor beta chains were read from a single sample in a study of intratumoral heterogeneity in liver cancer. Clones were read by immunoSEQ multiplex PCR, and TCRdb kept only the in-frame ones, dropping some. The sample carries approximately 6,700 clones, 55% recorded once. The source material was tumor tissue, sampled before any cancer treatment. The receptor set was obtained from a man between 65 and 79 years old with hepatocellular carcinoma. Each CDR3 is given with its conserved first and last residue. A D gene is named only where the DNA matches it firmly. Size tells how often a clone was seen (once, few, many) or the class of an expanded clone, and some rows leave it out.

TRBD1	NA	TRBV18	TRBJ1-1	CASSPSRGVTGATEAFF	TGTGCCAGCTCACCCTCAAGGGGGGTGACAGGGGCCACTGAAGCTTTCTTT
TRBD2	NA	TRBV11-2	TRBJ2-1	CASSAGLAGANEQFF	TGTGCCAGCAGCGCGGGACTAGCGGGGGCAAATGAGCAGTTCTTC
NA	NA	TRBV27	TRBJ2-7	CASSLAGRFYEQYF	TGTGCCAGCAGTTTAGCAGGCAGGTTCTACGAGCAGTACTTC
TRBD2	NA	TRBV5-1	TRBJ2-5	CASSLGTSGGGLETQYF	TGCGCCAGCAGCTTGGGGACTAGCGGGGGCGGATTGGAGACCCAGTACTTC
TRBD1	NA	TRBV27	TRBJ2-1	CASSSDRGPYNEQFF	TGTGCCAGCAGTTCCGACAGGGGTCCCTACAATGAGCAGTTCTTC
TRBD2	NA	TRBV4-2	TRBJ2-2	CASSQVFGLAGIDTGELFF	TGTGCCAGCAGCCAAGTTTTTGGACTAGCGGGGATTGACACCGGGGAGCTGTTTTTT
TRBD1	NA	TRBV9	TRBJ2-5	CASSVGGGGETQYF	TGTGCCAGCAGCGTAGGAGGGGGCGGGGAGACCCAGTACTTC
NA	many	TRBV6-5	TRBJ2-2	CASSYSTGELFF	TGTGCCAGCAGTTACTCGACCGGGGAGCTGTTTTTT
NA	NA	TRBV28	TRBJ1-3	CASSITPETGNTIYF	TGTGCCAGCAGCATTACCCCTGAAACTGGAAACACCATATATTTT
TRBD1	large	TRBV4-1	TRBJ1-6	CASSQVWGQSVNSPLHF	TGCGCCAGCAGCCAAGTGTGGGGACAGTCTGTGAATTCACCCCTCCACTTT
TRBD2	NA	TRBV10-2	TRBJ2-2	CATKRGGAVTGELFF	TGCGCCACCAAGCGGGGGGGCGCGGTCACCGGGGAGCTGTTTTTT
NA	NA	TRBV3-1/TRBV3-2	TRBJ2-1	CASREAGAPYNEQFF	TGTGCCAGCAGGGAAGCAGGGGCCCCCTACAATGAGCAGTTCTTC
TRBD1	NA	TRBV2	TRBJ2-6	CASSAAGRGPNSGANVLTF	TGTGCCAGCAGTGCGGCGGGCAGGGGGCCCAACTCTGGGGCCAACGTCCTGACTTTC
NA	NA	TRBV6-6	TRBJ2-5	CATQGAGVQETQYF	TGTGCCACGCAGGGGGCGGGGGTACAAGAGACCCAGTACTTC
TRBD1	medium-sized	TRBV18	TRBJ1-5	CASRQGNQPQHF	TGTGCCAGTCGACAGGGGAATCAGCCCCAGCATTTT
NA	medium-sized	TRBV5-1	TRBJ1-4	CASSLTGGSNEKLFF	TGCGCCAGCAGCTTGACGGGGGGTTCTAATGAAAAACTGTTTTTT
NA	NA	TRBV12-3/TRBV12-4	TRBJ1-5	CASSLTGNQPQHF	TGTGCCAGCAGCCTGACCGGGAATCAGCCCCAGCATTTT
NA	few	TRBV2	TRBJ1-2	CASNPGHPGYTF	TGTGCCAGCAACCCGGGACACCCTGGCTACACCTTC
TRBD2	NA	TRBV7-8	TRBJ2-5	CASSRGTGLLQETQYF	TGTGCCAGCAGCCGAGGTACGGGACTACTACAAGAGACCCAGTACTTC
TRBD2	once	TRBV5-1	TRBJ2-5	CASSLVSGEETQYF	TGCGCCAGCAGCTTGGTCAGCGGGGAAGAGACCCAGTACTTC